These T cell receptor beta chains were read from a single sample in a study of blood T cell repertoires in COVID-19. The protocol was immunoSEQ multiplex PCR, while the TCRdb copy is restricted to in-frame clones and leaves out a portion. This sample has some 83,000 clones, with roughly nine tenths found just once. Specimen: peripheral blood. These receptors all stem from a woman aged 80 or older with active or convalescent COVID-19. Each CDR3 is given with its conserved first and last residue. Fields, in order: J gene, D gene, V gene, clone size, CDR3 protein, CDR3 DNA. D genes are given only for firm matches. A clone size is listed for some rows: how often the clone was seen (once, few, many), or a class if it is expanded.

j_gene: TRBJ1-3; d_gene: TRBD1; v_gene: TRBV20-1; abundance: -; CDR3aa: CSASRTGGSRAGNTIYF; CDR3nt: TGCAGTGCTAGTAGGACAGGCGGTTCAAGGGCAGGAAACACCATATATTTT
j_gene: TRBJ2-5; d_gene: -; v_gene: TRBV19; abundance: -; CDR3aa: CASSSGETQYF; CDR3nt: TGTGCCAGTAGTTCGGGGGAGACCCAGTACTTC
j_gene: TRBJ2-5; d_gene: -; v_gene: TRBV5-4; abundance: -; CDR3aa: CASSLIKETQYF; CDR3nt: TGTGCCAGCAGCTTGATAAAAGAGACCCAGTACTTC
j_gene: TRBJ2-2; d_gene: TRBD2; v_gene: TRBV18; abundance: -; CDR3aa: CASSPGLAGAYTGELFF; CDR3nt: TGTGCCAGCTCCCCAGGACTAGCGGGGGCCTACACCGGGGAGCTGTTTTTT
j_gene: TRBJ2-2; d_gene: -; v_gene: TRBV19; abundance: -; CDR3aa: CASRQQGRMAGELFF; CDR3nt: TGTGCCAGTAGGCAACAGGGGAGGATGGCCGGGGAGCTGTTTTTT
j_gene: TRBJ1-6; d_gene: TRBD1; v_gene: TRBV7-2; abundance: -; CDR3aa: CASIDGRQGFYNSPLHF; CDR3nt: TGTGCCAGCATCGACGGCCGACAGGGTTTTTATAATTCACCCCTCCACTTT
j_gene: TRBJ2-7; d_gene: -; v_gene: TRBV6-1; abundance: -; CDR3aa: CASSERPVSPNRQVSYEQYF; CDR3nt: TGTGCCAGCAGTGAAAGGCCTGTAAGTCCCAACCGACAGGTCTCCTACGAGCAGTACTTC
j_gene: TRBJ2-1; d_gene: TRBD2; v_gene: TRBV10-1; abundance: once; CDR3aa: CASSESVLAFNEQFF; CDR3nt: TGCGCCAGCAGTGAGTCGGTACTAGCGTTCAATGAGCAGTTCTTC
j_gene: TRBJ2-4; d_gene: TRBD2; v_gene: TRBV5-6; abundance: few; CDR3aa: CASSSPGGRQNIQYF; CDR3nt: TGTGCCAGCAGCTCCCCCGGGGGGAGGCAAAACATTCAGTACTTC
j_gene: TRBJ2-3; d_gene: TRBD1; v_gene: TRBV28; abundance: -; CDR3aa: CASSTQGDATDTQYF; CDR3nt: TGTGCCAGCAGTACACAGGGGGATGCGACAGATACGCAGTATTTT
j_gene: TRBJ2-7; d_gene: -; v_gene: TRBV6-5; abundance: -; CDR3aa: CASSYGGRNYEQYF; CDR3nt: TGTGCCAGCAGTTACGGGGGGAGAAACTACGAGCAGTACTTC
j_gene: TRBJ2-5; d_gene: TRBD2; v_gene: TRBV4-3; abundance: -; CDR3aa: CASSQDRAGASRGRETQYF; CDR3nt: TGCGCCAGCAGCCAAGATCGAGCGGGGGCCTCAAGAGGGAGAGAGACCCAGTACTTC
j_gene: TRBJ1-5; d_gene: -; v_gene: TRBV19; abundance: -; CDR3aa: CASSIKVAGLSLNQPQHF; CDR3nt: TGTGCCAGTAGTATAAAAGTCGCGGGGCTTTCTCTCAATCAGCCCCAGCATTTT
j_gene: TRBJ2-7; d_gene: TRBD2; v_gene: TRBV6-2/TRBV6-3; abundance: -; CDR3aa: CASSLGGLAGGGEQYF; CDR3nt: TGTGCCAGCAGCCTTGGGGGGCTAGCGGGAGGTGGCGAGCAGTACTTC
j_gene: TRBJ1-4; d_gene: TRBD1; v_gene: TRBV25-1; abundance: -; CDR3aa: CASSTLQGDSAKLFF; CDR3nt: TGTGCCAGCAGTACGTTACAGGGGGATAGTGCAAAACTGTTTTTT
j_gene: TRBJ1-1; d_gene: -; v_gene: TRBV7-2; abundance: -; CDR3aa: CASSPTTGRNTEAFF; CDR3nt: TGTGCCAGCAGCCCTACGACAGGACGGAACACTGAAGCTTTCTTT
j_gene: TRBJ2-7; d_gene: -; v_gene: TRBV7-9; abundance: -; CDR3aa: CASSLLAHEQYF; CDR3nt: TGTGCCAGCAGCTTACTAGCTCACGAGCAGTACTTC
j_gene: TRBJ2-1; d_gene: -; v_gene: TRBV4-3; abundance: -; CDR3aa: CASSQDERVNEQFF; CDR3nt: TGCGCCAGCAGCCAAGATGAGAGGGTTAACGAGCAGTTCTTC
j_gene: TRBJ2-5; d_gene: TRBD2; v_gene: TRBV3-1/TRBV3-2; abundance: -; CDR3aa: CATTSGQETQYF; CDR3nt: TGTGCCACCACTAGCGGACAAGAGACCCAGTACTTC
j_gene: TRBJ2-3; d_gene: TRBD2; v_gene: TRBV7-2; abundance: -; CDR3aa: CASSLEAGTRGTQYF; CDR3nt: TGTGCCAGCAGCTTAGAAGCCGGGACTAGAGGTACGCAGTATTTT
j_gene: TRBJ1-1; d_gene: -; v_gene: TRBV19; abundance: -; CDR3aa: CASSIGLGNTEAFF; CDR3nt: TGTGCCAGTAGTATTGGACTCGGGAACACTGAAGCTTTCTTT
j_gene: TRBJ2-5; d_gene: -; v_gene: TRBV4-3; abundance: -; CDR3aa: CASSQGGVRAEEETQYF; CDR3nt: TGCGCCAGCAGCCAAGGGGGGGTAAGGGCCGAAGAGGAGACCCAGTACTTC
j_gene: TRBJ1-1; d_gene: TRBD1; v_gene: TRBV19; abundance: -; CDR3aa: CAANRGGNTEAFF; CDR3nt: TGTGCCGCGAACAGGGGAGGGAACACTGAAGCTTTCTTT
j_gene: TRBJ1-2; d_gene: -; v_gene: TRBV3-1/TRBV3-2; abundance: -; CDR3aa: CASSPTKGRYGYTF; CDR3nt: TGTGCCAGCAGCCCGACTAAAGGGAGATATGGCTACACCTTC
j_gene: TRBJ1-1; d_gene: -; v_gene: TRBV29-1; abundance: -; CDR3aa: CSAGRTEAFF; CDR3nt: TGCAGCGCGGGGAGGACTGAAGCTTTCTTT
j_gene: TRBJ1-3; d_gene: -; v_gene: TRBV28; abundance: -; CDR3aa: CASTLGATLGGNTIYF; CDR3nt: TGTGCCAGCACTTTGGGCGCGACCTTGGGTGGAAACACCATATATTTT
j_gene: TRBJ1-5; d_gene: -; v_gene: TRBV28; abundance: few; CDR3aa: CASSPRWGGVQPQHF; CDR3nt: TGTGCCAGCAGTCCCCGATGGGGGGGCGTTCAGCCCCAGCATTTT